What follows are 4 T cell receptor beta chains derived from one specimen sequenced in a study of vaccination effects on CD4 cells after COVID-19. Using immunoSEQ multiplex PCR, the repertoire was profiled, and TCRdb retains in-frame clones only, with some absent. The data contain more than 60,000 clones, about 74% of them singletons. Expansion with viral peptide pools was applied to antigen-specific CD4+ T cells by the ViraFEST assay prior to sequencing. Isolation of CD4+ T cells took place after 10 days of culture. Vaccination of participants consisted of two doses of either the BNT162b2 or mRNA-1273 vaccine. No antigen is known for these receptors. The specimen comprised CD4+ T cells from PBMCs cultured with HCoV-229E spike peptides, sampled after COVID-19 vaccination. The receptors shown here come from a human donor who received a COVID-19 vaccine.

The chain joins TRBV28 to TRBJ1-4; D is unclear. The CDR3 is 13 residues long. V was trimmed by 2 bases and J by 10 bases, leaving 11 bases between them. The germline V gene has CDR1 MDHEN and CDR2 SYDVKM. CDR3 bases: TGTGCCAGCAGTTTAGGGCCAATAGGAAAACTGTTTTTT. It codes for CASSLGPIGKLFF. Together with reference TRBV28 and TRBJ1-4, the CDR3 gives the full variable domain: DVKVTQSSRYLVKRTGEKVFLECVQDMDHENMFWYRQDPGLGLRLIYFSYDVKMKEKGDIPEGYSVSREKKERFSLILESASTNQTSMYLCASSLGPIGKLFFGSGTQLSVL.

This sequence joins TRBV2 and TRBJ2-2, with TRBD1 matching 9 bases. J gave up 4 bases and V 2 bases, and 2 bases lay outside the gene matches. The CDR3 has 15 amino acids. Germline V gives CDR1 SNHLY, CDR2 FYNNEI. CDR3 bases: TGTGCCAGCAGTGAAACGGGACAGGGCACCGGGGAGCTGTTTTTT. This translates into CASSETGQGTGELFF.

The gene calls are TRBV19 and TRBJ2-3; 7 bases are shared with TRBD1. The CDR3 totals 16 residues. Germline V gene lookup returns CDR1 LNHDA and CDR2 SQIVND (reference sequence). With V trimmed by 5 bases and J by 8 bases, 16 bases remained unmatched. CDR3 in DNA: TGTGCCAGTAGTCCACAAACGGGACAGTCAATTCCTACGCAGTATTTT. This gives the protein CASSPQTGQSIPTQYF. The full variable domain, with the rest looked up from reference TRBV19 and TRBJ2-3, is DGGITQSPKYLFRKEGQNVTLSCEQNLNHDAMYWYRQDPGQGLRLIYYSQIVNDFQKGDIAEGYSVSREKKESFPLTVTSAQKNPTAFYLCASSPQTGQSIPTQYFGPGTRLTVL.

The sample holds a few counts of this clone. The genes are TRBV5-6 and TRBJ1-2; maybe TRBD1 (5 bases). Between the trimmed V and J ends, which lost 2 bases and 3 bases, there was a span of 17 bases. Germline values: CDR1 SGHDT, CDR2 YYEEEE. This CDR3 has 16 residues. CDR3 sequence reads: CASSFRSRAKDYGYTF. The CDR3 coding sequence is TGTGCCAGCAGCTTTAGGTCCAGGGCAAAGGACTATGGCTACACCTTC.